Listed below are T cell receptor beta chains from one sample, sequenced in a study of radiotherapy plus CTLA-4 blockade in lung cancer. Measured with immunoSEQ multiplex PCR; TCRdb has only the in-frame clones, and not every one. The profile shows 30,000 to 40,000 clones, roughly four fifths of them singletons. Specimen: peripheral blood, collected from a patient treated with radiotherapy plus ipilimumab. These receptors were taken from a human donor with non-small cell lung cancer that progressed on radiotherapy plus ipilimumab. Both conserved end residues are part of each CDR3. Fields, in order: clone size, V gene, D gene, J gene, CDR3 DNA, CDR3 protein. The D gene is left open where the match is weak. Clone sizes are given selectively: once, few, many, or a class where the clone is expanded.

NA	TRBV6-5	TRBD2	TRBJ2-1	TGTGCCAGCAGGGGCGCTAGCGGTTTGAATGAGCAGTTCTTC	CASRGASGLNEQFF
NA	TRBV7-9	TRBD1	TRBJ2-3	TGTGCCAGCAGCTCGGACAGGGGACCCACAGATACGCAGTATTTT	CASSSDRGPTDTQYF
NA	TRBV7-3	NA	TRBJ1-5	TGTGCCAGCAGCTTACTCCGGGGGACCCAGCATTTT	CASSLLRGTQHF
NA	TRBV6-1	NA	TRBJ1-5	TGTGCCAGCAGTCCCTTGGAGGGGATGGGTCAGCCCCAGCATTTT	CASSPLEGMGQPQHF
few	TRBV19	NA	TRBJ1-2	TGTGCCAGTAGTTCTGACGGAACTTCTATGGCGATGGTTTGGAGCTACACCTTC	CASSSDGTSMAMVWSYTF
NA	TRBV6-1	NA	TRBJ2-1	TGTGCCAGCAGTCCTAGGACCCGCGCGGGTCAGTTCTTC	CASSPRTRAGQFF
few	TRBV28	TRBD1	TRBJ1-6	TGTGCCAGCAGCTATAGGACAGGGGTGGGGAATTCACCCCTCCACTTT	CASSYRTGVGNSPLHF
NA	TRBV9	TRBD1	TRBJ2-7	TGTGCCAGCAGCAATATACAGGGGGCAAGCGCCTACGAGCAGTACTTC	CASSNIQGASAYEQYF
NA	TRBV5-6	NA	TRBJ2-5	TGTGCCAGCGGTAGAGGGCTAGGAACAGAAGAGACCCAGTACTTC	CASGRGLGTEETQYF
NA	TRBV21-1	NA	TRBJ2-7	TGTGCCAGCAGTCTGTCTGTAGCTACACGTTTAGACGAGCAGTACTTC	CASSLSVATRLDEQYF